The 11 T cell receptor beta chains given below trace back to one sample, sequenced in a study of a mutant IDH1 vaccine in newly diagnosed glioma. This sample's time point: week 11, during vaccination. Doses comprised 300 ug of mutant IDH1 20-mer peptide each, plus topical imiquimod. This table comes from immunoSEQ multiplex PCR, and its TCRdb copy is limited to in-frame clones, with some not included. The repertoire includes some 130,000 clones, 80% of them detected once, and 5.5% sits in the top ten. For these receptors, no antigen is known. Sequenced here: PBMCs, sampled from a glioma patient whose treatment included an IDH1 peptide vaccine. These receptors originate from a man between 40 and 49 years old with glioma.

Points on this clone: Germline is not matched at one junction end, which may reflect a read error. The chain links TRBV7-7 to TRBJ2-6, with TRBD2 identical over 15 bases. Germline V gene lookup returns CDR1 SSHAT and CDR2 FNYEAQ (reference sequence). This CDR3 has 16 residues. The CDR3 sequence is CASSVGLAGGDNVLTF. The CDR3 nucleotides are TGTGCTAGCAGCGTGGGACTAGCGGGGGGAGACAACGTCCTGACTTTC.

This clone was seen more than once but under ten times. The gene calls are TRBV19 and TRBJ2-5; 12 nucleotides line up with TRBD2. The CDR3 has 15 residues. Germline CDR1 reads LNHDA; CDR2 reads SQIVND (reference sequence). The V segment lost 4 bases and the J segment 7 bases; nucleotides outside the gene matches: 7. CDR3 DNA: TGTGCCAGTAGTAAAACTAGCGGGGGGTTCGCGACCCAGTACTTC. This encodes CASSKTSGGFATQYF.

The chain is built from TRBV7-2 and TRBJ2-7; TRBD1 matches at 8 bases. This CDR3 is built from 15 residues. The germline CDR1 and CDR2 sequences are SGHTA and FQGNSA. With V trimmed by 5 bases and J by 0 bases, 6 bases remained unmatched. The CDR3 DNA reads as TGTGCCAGCAGCCCCCGGGACAGGCACTCCTACGAGCAGTACTTC. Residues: CASSPRDRHSYEQYF.

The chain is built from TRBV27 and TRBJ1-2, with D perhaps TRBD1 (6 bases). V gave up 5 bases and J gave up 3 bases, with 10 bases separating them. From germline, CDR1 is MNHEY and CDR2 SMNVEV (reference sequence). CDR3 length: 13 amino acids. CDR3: CASSQTGYYGYTF. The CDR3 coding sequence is TGTGCCAGCAGTCAAACAGGGTACTATGGCTACACCTTC.

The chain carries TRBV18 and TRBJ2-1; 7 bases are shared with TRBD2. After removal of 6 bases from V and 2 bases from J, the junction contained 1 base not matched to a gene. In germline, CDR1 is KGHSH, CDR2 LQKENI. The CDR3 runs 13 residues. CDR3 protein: CASSGGTYNEQFF. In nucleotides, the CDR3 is TGTGCCAGCTCGGGGGGGACCTACAATGAGCAGTTCTTC.

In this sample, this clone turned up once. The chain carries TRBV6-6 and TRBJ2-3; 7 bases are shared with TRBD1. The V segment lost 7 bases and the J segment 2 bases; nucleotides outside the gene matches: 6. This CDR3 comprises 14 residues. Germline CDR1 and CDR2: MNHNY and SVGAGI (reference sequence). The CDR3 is CASTPGTVTDTQYF. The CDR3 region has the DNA TGTGCCAGCACCCCCGGGACAGTCACAGATACGCAGTATTTT.

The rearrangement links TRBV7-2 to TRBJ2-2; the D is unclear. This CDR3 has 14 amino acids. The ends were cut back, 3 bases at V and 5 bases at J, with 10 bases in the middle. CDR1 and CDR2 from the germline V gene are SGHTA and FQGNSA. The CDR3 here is CASSLLRVTGELFF. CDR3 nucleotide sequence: TGTGCCAGCAGCTTGCTCCGGGTAACCGGGGAGCTGTTTTTT. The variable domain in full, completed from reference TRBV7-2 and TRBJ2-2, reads GAGVSQSPSNKVTEKGKDVELRCDPISGHTALYWYRQSLGQGLEFLIYFQGNSAPDKSGLPSDRFSAERTGGSVSTLTIQRTQQEDSAVYLCASSLLRVTGELFFGEGSRLTVL.

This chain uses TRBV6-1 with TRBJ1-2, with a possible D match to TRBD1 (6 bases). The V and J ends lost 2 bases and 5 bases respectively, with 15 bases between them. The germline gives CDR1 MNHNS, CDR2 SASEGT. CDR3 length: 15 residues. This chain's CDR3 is CASSESGGQSYGYTF. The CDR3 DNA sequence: TGTGCCAGCAGTGAATCGGGAGGACAGAGTTATGGCTACACCTTC.

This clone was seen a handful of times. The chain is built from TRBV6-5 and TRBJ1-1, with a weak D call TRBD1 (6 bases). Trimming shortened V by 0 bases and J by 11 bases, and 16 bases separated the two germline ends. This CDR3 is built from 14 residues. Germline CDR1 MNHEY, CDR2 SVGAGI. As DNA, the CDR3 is TGTGCCAGCAGTTACTCTGGGACACTGGTCGAGGCTTTCTTT. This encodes CASSYSGTLVEAFF.

The CDR3 region is CASSLSRTSYEQYF. CDR3 in DNA: TGCGCCAGCAGCCTTTCAAGGACGTCCTACGAGCAGTACTTC. The genes are TRBV4-3 and TRBJ2-7; D unclear. From germline, CDR1 is LGHNA and CDR2 YSLEER. V shed 4 bases and J shed 1 base, with 11 bases lying between them. The CDR3 spans 14 residues.

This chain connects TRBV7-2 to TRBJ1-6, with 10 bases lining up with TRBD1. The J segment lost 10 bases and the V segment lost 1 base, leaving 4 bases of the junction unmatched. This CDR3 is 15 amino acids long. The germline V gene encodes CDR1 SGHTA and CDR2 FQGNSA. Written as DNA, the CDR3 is TGTGCCAGCAGCTTAGTGGGACAGGGGAAATCACCCCTCCACTTT. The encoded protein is CASSLVGQGKSPLHF.